Below, 15 T cell receptor beta chains from the same sample are listed, as sequenced in a study of blood T cell repertoires in COVID-19. TCRdb's copy holds only in-frame clones and misses some; the assay was immunoSEQ multiplex PCR. Here the sample spans about 110,000 clones, around 84% being singletons. Sequencing was carried out using peripheral blood. The receptors here all came from a human donor in a cohort sampled during active COVID-19.

DNA of the CDR3: TGTGCCATCAGATCGGGGGGGCTCACAGATACGCAGTATTTT. Translated: CAIRSGGLTDTQYF. The gene calls are TRBV10-3 and TRBJ2-3; 8 bases are a match to TRBD2. With V trimmed by 6 bases and J by 2 bases, 4 bases remained unmatched. The CDR3 loop spans 14 amino acids. The germline V gene has CDR1 ENHRY and CDR2 SYGVKD.

Notes on this clone: The identical CDR3 is also encoded by other nucleotide sequences in the sample. V and J are TRBV19 and TRBJ1-1, with a possible D match to TRBD1 (6 bases). The germline V and J ends were trimmed by 0 bases and 5 bases, with 13 bases remaining between them. Germline V CDR1 and CDR2: LNHDA, SQIVND (reference sequence). The length of the CDR3 is 15 residues. CDR3 in DNA: TGTGCCAGTAGTATAGATTACAGGGACGATACTGAAGCTTTCTTT. Protein sequence: CASSIDYRDDTEAFF.

The rearrangement links TRBV9 to TRBJ2-1; TRBD2 aligns across 15 bases. In germline, CDR1 is SGDLS, CDR2 YYNGEE. The J segment lost 0 bases and the V segment lost 3 bases, leaving 7 bases of the junction unmatched. The CDR3 length is 19 residues. DNA for the CDR3: TGTGCCAGCAGCGCCCGGACTAGCGGGGGGGGAAGCTCCTACAATGAGCAGTTCTTC. Translated, it gives CASSARTSGGGSSYNEQFF.

The chain recombines TRBV28 with TRBJ1-3; D might be TRBD1 (5 bases). Germline loops: CDR1 MDHEN, CDR2 SYDVKM. Trimming cost V 4 bases and J 4 bases, with 17 bases left between them. The length of the CDR3 is 16 residues. Here the CDR3 reads CASSYPGLTLGNTIYF. The CDR3 DNA reads as TGTGCCAGCAGTTACCCGGGACTCACTCTGGGAAACACCATATATTTT.

The V gene is TRBV5-1, the J gene TRBJ2-1; 13 nucleotides match TRBD2. Germline V gene data show CDR1 as SGHRS and CDR2 as YFSETQ. V shed 4 bases, J shed 0 bases, and the junction held 7 bases outside the gene matches. This CDR3 region has 18 residues. The CDR3 nucleotides read TGCGCCAGCAGCCCAGGACTAGCGGGGGCGGGCTCCTACAATGAGCAGTTCTTC. Translated: CASSPGLAGAGSYNEQFF.

This chain joins TRBV2 and TRBJ2-5; 7 nucleotides agree with TRBD2. V gave up 4 bases and J gave up 4 bases; unmatched junction bases: 6. This CDR3 comprises 14 residues. Looked up from germline, CDR1 is SNHLY and CDR2 is FYNNEI. The CDR3 sequence is CASSVRGVGETQYF. CDR3 bases: TGTGCCAGCAGTGTCCGGGGGGTGGGAGAGACCCAGTACTTC.

The gene calls are TRBV7-9 and TRBJ2-7, with 12 bases lining up with TRBD1. Per the germline V gene, CDR1 is SEHNR and CDR2 is FQNEAQ (reference sequence). Trimming cost V 5 bases and J 6 bases; bases outside gene matches: 11. There are 16 residues in the CDR3. This chain's CDR3 is CASSTGSGTGGSEQYF. As DNA, the CDR3 is TGTGCCAGCAGCACGGGTTCCGGGACAGGGGGCAGCGAGCAGTACTTC.

The rearrangement joins TRBV4-1 to TRBJ2-7; the D is unclear. Germline V gene data show CDR1 as MGHRA and CDR2 as YSYEKL. The CDR3 is 14 residues long. With 0 bases removed from V and 1 base from J, the gap between germline ends came to 7 bases. CDR3 DNA sequence: TGCGCCAGCAGCCAAGAGACTCGGTCCTACGAGCAGTACTTC. Its protein is CASSQETRSYEQYF.

The rearrangement uses TRBV19 and TRBJ1-5; 7 nucleotides match TRBD1. Germline V CDR1 and CDR2: LNHDA, SQIVND (reference sequence). The length of the CDR3 is 16 residues. V lost 4 bases, J lost 7 bases, and 13 bases stayed unmatched. The CDR3 spells CASSTEGDRVGQPQHF. The CDR3 coding sequence is TGTGCCAGTAGTACGGAAGGAGACAGGGTTGGACAGCCCCAGCATTTT.

The rearrangement uses TRBV7-6 and TRBJ1-4, with D perhaps TRBD1 (5 bases). Germline V gene lookup returns CDR1 SGHVS and CDR2 FNYEAQ. The germline V and J ends were trimmed by 4 bases and 7 bases, with 10 bases remaining between them. The CDR3 is 13 amino acids. Written as DNA, the CDR3 is TGTGCCAGCAGCTCGACAGTTCCTGAAAAACTGTTTTTT. This sequence encodes CASSSTVPEKLFF. Full variable domain (outside the CDR3, taken from reference TRBV7-6 and TRBJ1-4): GAGVSQSPRYKVTKRGQDVALRCDPISGHVSLYWYRQALGQGPEFLTYFNYEAQQDKSGLPNDRFSAERPEGSISTLTIQRTEQRDSAMYRCASSSTVPEKLFFGSGTQLSVL.

A single count supports this clone. The genes are TRBV7-2 and TRBJ2-6, with a tentative D call TRBD2 (5 bases). The germline V gene encodes CDR1 SGHTA and CDR2 FQGNSA. Between the trimmed V and J ends, which lost 5 bases and 1 base, there was a span of 9 bases. CDR3 length: 15 residues. This CDR3 reads CASSRGGSGANVLTF. The CDR3 nucleotides read TGTGCCAGCAGCCGCGGAGGATCTGGGGCCAACGTCCTGACTTTC.

This clone was detected once. The germline gene is not matched at one end of the junction; a read error may be the cause. CDR3 bases: TGTGCCAGCAGCTTCGGCAGCGAACGGAACTTC. It encodes CASSFGSERNF. The chain is built from TRBV7-9 and TRBJ2-4; no definite D call. This CDR3 is built from 11 residues. Germline V gene data show CDR1 as SEHNR and CDR2 as FQNEAQ (reference sequence).

The genes are TRBV6-5 and TRBJ2-7; a possible D gene is TRBD1 (6 bases). The V end was cut by 7 bases, the J end by 5 bases, with 15 bases between. The length of the CDR3 is 13 residues. Germline V gives CDR1 MNHEY, CDR2 SVGAGI. The CDR3 DNA follows: TGTGCCAGCAAGCAGGGGCAGCGTGACGAGCAGTACTTC. It specifies CASKQGQRDEQYF.

V and J are TRBV5-1 and TRBJ2-3, with D unclear. Trimming shortened V by 3 bases and J by 0 bases, and 8 bases separated the two germline ends. CDR3 length: 14 residues. Germline CDR1 is SGHRS and CDR2 is YFSETQ. The chain's CDR3 is CASSSLQSTDTQYF. The CDR3, as DNA: TGCGCCAGCAGCTCACTACAAAGCACAGATACGCAGTATTTT.

The CDR3 DNA follows: TGTGCCAGCAGAACCAACAGGGGGGGCGATGGCTACACCTTC. Translating gives CASRTNRGGDGYTF. The chain uses TRBV2 and TRBJ1-2; 8 positions agree with TRBD1. V gave up 6 bases and J gave up 6 bases; unmatched junction bases: 9. This CDR3 region has 14 residues. In germline, CDR1 is SNHLY, CDR2 FYNNEI.